Shown below are 2 T cell receptor beta chains from a single sample sequenced in a study of cytomegalovirus exposure and HLA in healthy donors. PCR amplification relied on 60 Vbeta primers (plus 13 Jbeta primers). Sequencing was performed with immunoSEQ multiplex PCR; in TCRdb, only in-frame clones are kept and a portion is missing. In the table there are 150,000 to 200,000 clones, more than 75% of which are singletons. The sequenced sample consisted of PBMCs. The receptors were sampled from a man aged 18 to 30 in good health and CMV-seropositive.

The rearrangement uses TRBV7-9 and TRBJ2-2; no reliable D call. The V and J ends lost 5 bases and 3 bases respectively, with 13 bases between them. The length of the CDR3 is 15 residues. In germline, CDR1 is SEHNR, CDR2 FQNEAQ (reference sequence). CDR3 protein: CASSHIPLDTGELFF. CDR3 in DNA: TGTGCCAGCAGCCATATCCCTTTAGACACCGGGGAGCTGTTTTTT.

This clone has just one count. This sequence joins TRBV7-6 and TRBJ1-3; tentatively, D is TRBD1 (5 bases). The CDR3 is 14 amino acids. CDR1 and CDR2 from the germline V gene are SGHVS and FNYEAQ. V was shortened by 8 bases and J by 6 bases, with 17 bases between the two germline ends. CDR3 loop: CASGSGGGENTIYF. CDR3 nucleotides: TGTGCCAGCGGATCGGGGGGTGGAGAAAACACCATATATTTT.